Listed below are T cell receptor beta chains from one sample, sequenced in a study of immune cell composition in non-small cell lung cancer. Libraries were prepared by immunoSEQ multiplex PCR; TCRdb keeps only in-frame clonotypes and omits some of them. The data contain 13,000 to 15,000 clones, approximately 80% of them seen just once; the ten biggest clones take up around 15%. What was sequenced was lung tumor tissue. The receptor set was obtained from a human donor with non-small cell lung cancer. The CDR3 runs from the conserved cysteine through the conserved F or W. D genes are given only for firm matches. The listing skips clone size in some rows; elsewhere it reads once, few, many or a size class.

J gene	clone size	D gene	V gene	CDR3 protein	CDR3 DNA
TRBJ2-5	.	.	TRBV28	CASSLRVQTQYF	TGTGCCAGCAGCCTCAGGGTTCAGACCCAGTACTTC
TRBJ2-7	.	TRBD1	TRBV27	CASSSGDRGSYEQYF	TGTGCCAGCAGCTCGGGGGACAGGGGATCCTACGAGCAGTACTTC
TRBJ1-1	.	.	TRBV9	CASSRGGQDTEAFF	TGTGCCAGCAGTCGGGGGGGGCAAGACACTGAAGCTTTCTTT
TRBJ1-1	few	.	TRBV5-8	CASSLEVQQVNTEAFF	TGTGCCAGCAGCTTGGAGGTACAGCAGGTGAACACTGAAGCTTTCTTT
TRBJ1-1	.	.	TRBV7-9	CASSSTGFGPEAFF	TGTGCCAGCAGTTCTACAGGGTTTGGCCCTGAAGCTTTCTTT
TRBJ2-7	.	.	TRBV21-1	CASSKIQGVRENEQYF	TGTGCCAGCAGCAAAATTCAAGGGGTTCGGGAGAACGAGCAGTACTTC
TRBJ1-2	few	.	TRBV6-1	CASSLQGSNYGYTF	TGTGCCAGCAGTTTACAGGGATCTAACTATGGCTACACCTTC
TRBJ2-2	.	.	TRBV6-5	CASSYSWGHGELFF	TGTGCCAGCAGTTACTCGTGGGGCCACGGGGAGCTGTTTTTT
TRBJ2-7	.	.	TRBV6-5	CASKRMSSYEQYF	TGTGCCAGCAAGCGGATGAGCTCCTACGAGCAGTACTTC
TRBJ1-1	.	.	TRBV7-2	CASSLDGAEGEAFF	TGTGCCAGCAGCTTAGATGGGGCGGAGGGTGAAGCTTTCTTT
TRBJ2-2	.	.	TRBV6-1	CASSSTGLGTGELFF	TGTGCCAGCAGTTCTACGGGACTCGGCACCGGGGAGCTGTTTTTT
TRBJ2-3	.	TRBD2	TRBV5-1	CASSGGSWGTDTQYF	TGCGCCAGCAGCGGCGGGAGCTGGGGCACAGATACGCAGTATTTT
TRBJ2-1	.	TRBD2	TRBV29-1	CSGGSREQFF	TGCAGCGGCGGGAGCCGAGAGCAGTTCTTC
TRBJ2-3	.	TRBD2	TRBV2	CASRSGAGGGTDTQYF	TGTGCCAGCAGGTCCGGAGCGGGGGGGGGCACAGATACGCAGTATTTT
TRBJ2-5	.	.	TRBV2	CATVPGVLGTQYF	TGTGCCACCGTACCGGGTGTCTTGGGGACCCAGTACTTC
TRBJ1-5	.	TRBD1	TRBV2	CASSEEGQGAGQPQHF	TGTGCCAGCAGTGAAGAAGGGCAGGGGGCTGGTCAGCCCCAGCATTTT
TRBJ1-1	.	.	TRBV5-4	CATASRLGQLNTEAFF	TGTGCCACCGCTTCTAGATTAGGACAGCTGAACACTGAAGCTTTCTTT
TRBJ2-1	few	TRBD2	TRBV14	CASSQLTSGSLYNEQFF	TGTGCCAGCAGCCAATTGACTAGCGGGAGCCTCTACAATGAGCAGTTCTTC
TRBJ1-3	few	.	TRBV19	CASSNLGTGNTIYF	TGTGCCAGTAGTAATCTAGGAACTGGAAACACCATATATTTT
TRBJ1-5	.	.	TRBV7-2	CASSILNKNQPQHF	TGTGCCAGCAGCATCCTGAACAAGAATCAGCCCCAGCATTTT
TRBJ2-1	.	.	TRBV15	CATSRDAGGPQDEQFF	TGTGCCACCAGCAGAGATGCTGGAGGGCCTCAGGATGAGCAGTTCTTC
TRBJ1-3	few	.	TRBV14	CASSLGQNSGNTIYF	TGTGCCAGCAGCCTCGGACAGAACTCTGGAAACACCATATATTTT
TRBJ1-5	.	.	TRBV28	CASSPAPGNQPQHF	TGTGCCAGCAGCCCCGCCCCGGGCAATCAGCCCCAGCATTTT
TRBJ1-3	.	.	TRBV7-2	CASSPAVSGNTIYF	TGTGCCAGCAGCCCGGCGGTCTCTGGAAACACCATATATTTT
TRBJ1-2	.	TRBD1	TRBV14	CASSQPTGTGYTF	TGTGCCAGCAGCCAACCGACAGGGACTGGCTACACCTTC